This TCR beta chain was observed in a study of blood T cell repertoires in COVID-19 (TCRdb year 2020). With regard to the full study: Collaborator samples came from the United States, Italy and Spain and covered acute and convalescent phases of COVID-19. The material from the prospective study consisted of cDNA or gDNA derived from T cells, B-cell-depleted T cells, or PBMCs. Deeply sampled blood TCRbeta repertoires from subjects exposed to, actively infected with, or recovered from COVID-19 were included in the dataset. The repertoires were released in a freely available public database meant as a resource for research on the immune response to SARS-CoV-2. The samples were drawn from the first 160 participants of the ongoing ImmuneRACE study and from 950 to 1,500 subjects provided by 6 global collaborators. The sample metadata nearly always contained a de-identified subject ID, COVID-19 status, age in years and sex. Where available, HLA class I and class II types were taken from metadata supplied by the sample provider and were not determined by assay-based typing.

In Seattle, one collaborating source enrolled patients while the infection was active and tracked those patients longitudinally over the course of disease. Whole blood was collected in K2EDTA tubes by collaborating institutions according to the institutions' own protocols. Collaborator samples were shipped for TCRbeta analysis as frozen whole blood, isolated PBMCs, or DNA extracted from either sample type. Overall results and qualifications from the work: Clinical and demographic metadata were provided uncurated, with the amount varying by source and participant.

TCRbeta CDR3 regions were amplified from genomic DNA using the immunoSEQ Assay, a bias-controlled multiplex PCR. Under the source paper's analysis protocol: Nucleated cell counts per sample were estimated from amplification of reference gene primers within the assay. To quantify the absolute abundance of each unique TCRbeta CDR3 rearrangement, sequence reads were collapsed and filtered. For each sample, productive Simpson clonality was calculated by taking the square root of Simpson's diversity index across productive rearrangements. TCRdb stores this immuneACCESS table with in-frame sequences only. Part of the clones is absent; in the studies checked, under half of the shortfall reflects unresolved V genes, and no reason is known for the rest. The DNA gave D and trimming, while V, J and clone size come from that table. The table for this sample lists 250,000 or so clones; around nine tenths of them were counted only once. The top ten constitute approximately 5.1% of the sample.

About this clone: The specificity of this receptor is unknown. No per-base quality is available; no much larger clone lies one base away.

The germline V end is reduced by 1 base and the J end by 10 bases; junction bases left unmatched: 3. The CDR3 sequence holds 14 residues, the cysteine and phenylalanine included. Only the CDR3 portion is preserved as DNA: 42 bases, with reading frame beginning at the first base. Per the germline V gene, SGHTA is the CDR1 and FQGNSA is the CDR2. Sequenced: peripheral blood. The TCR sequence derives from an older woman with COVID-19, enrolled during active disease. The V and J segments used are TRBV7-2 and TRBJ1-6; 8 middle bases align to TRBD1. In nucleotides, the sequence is TGTGCCAGCAGCTTAGTCAGGGGGCAATCACCCCTCCACTTT. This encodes CASSLVRGQSPLHF.